A selection of T cell receptor beta chains follows, all from one sample in a study of T cells in Graves' hyperthyroidism and ophthalmopathy. In TCRdb, the multiplex PCR reads were re-called with MiXCR into one record per CDR3 protein. Of hundreds of thousands of distinct CDR3 sequences detected, approximately 14% appear once; the ten largest clones hold about 14%. The sample comprised blood. The receptor source for this set is a woman aged 18-30 years with Graves' hyperthyroidism. Both conserved end residues are part of each CDR3. D genes are given only for firm matches. Expanded clones get a size class; other rows say once, few or many, or leave the size out.

TRBV3-1,once,TRBD2,TRBJ2-7,TGTGCCAGCAGCCACGACGGGACTACCTACGAGCAGTACTTC,CASSHDGTTYEQYF
TRBV28,many,.,TRBJ2-5,TGTGCCAGCAGTTTATGGCAAGAGACCCAGTACTTC,CASSLWQETQYF
TRBV2,many,.,TRBJ2-7,TGTGCCAGCAGTGAAGATTTAGAAGGCGTCTCCTACGAGCAGTACTTC,CASSEDLEGVSYEQYF
TRBV6-1,few,.,TRBJ1-6,TGTGCCAGCAGCCGGGACGACGGTCCTAATTCACCCCTCCACTTT,CASSRDDGPNSPLHF
TRBV7-9,many,TRBD1,TRBJ2-7,TGTGCCAGCAGTCCCTTCTACCTCCGGGACAGAGCCTACGAGCAGTACTTC,CASSPFYLRDRAYEQYF
TRBV28,many,.,TRBJ1-1,TGTGCCAGCATCTATGGGGGTGAAGCTTTCTTT,CASIYGGEAFF
TRBV11-2,many,.,TRBJ2-3,TGTGCCAGCAGCCCAAGGAACGGGGAAACAGATACGCAGTATTTT,CASSPRNGETDTQYF
TRBV7-9,many,TRBD1,TRBJ1-2,TGTGCCAGCAGCACGGACAGGGGGCGCATCTATGGCTACACCTTC,CASSTDRGRIYGYTF
TRBV3-1,.,TRBD1,TRBJ2-1,TGTGCCACAGCGACTGGAGGTGACAGGGATTCCCCGTTCTTC,CATATGGDRDSPFF
TRBV10-3,.,.,TRBJ1-1,TGTGCCATCAGTGAGTCGGGACGGGAAGCTTTCTTT,CAISESGREAFF
TRBV7-9,.,TRBD1,TRBJ2-6,TGTGCCAGCAGCTTTAATATACCCGGGACAGGGGAACCTGGGGCCAACGTCCCGACTTTC,CASSFNIPGTGEPGANVPTF
TRBV5-8,many,.,TRBJ1-2,TGTGCCAGCAGAGGGATCAGGGGCCTGACTAACTATGGCTACACCTTC,CASRGIRGLTNYGYTF
TRBV9,.,.,TRBJ1-1,TGTGCCAGCAGCGTCGATCCGGGACCCGCGAGGAACACTGAAGCTTTCTTT,CASSVDPGPARNTEAFF
TRBV27,few,.,TRBJ2-2,TGTGCCAGCAGCCGCGTTCAAGCCCCATCGAACACCGGGGAGCTGTTTTTT,CASSRVQAPSNTGELFF
TRBV27,.,.,TRBJ1-5,TGTGCCAGCAGTTTACGGACCAGCAATCAGCCCCAGCATTTT,CASSLRTSNQPQHF
TRBV15,many,TRBD1,TRBJ1-2,TGTGCCACCAACCCCGGGACAGAGAGCTATGGCTACACCTTC,CATNPGTESYGYTF
TRBV6-2/TRBV6-3,.,.,TRBJ1-4,TGTGCCAGCAGTTACCTATCCGGCAGGCCGGAGAAACTGTTTTTT,CASSYLSGRPEKLFF